This T cell receptor (beta chain) was obtained from a study of blood T cells in healthy people across ages. The individuals who served as donors were healthy Caucasians living in Russia, aged about 6 to 95. PCR was performed a second time for about 7 to 12 cycles using a sample-barcoded 5' primer and a J-beta primer mix. TCRdb independently ran MiXCR on the 5' RACE reads; one entry per CDR3 protein. The profile covers approximately 800,000 distinct CDR3 sequences, with 55% to 70% appearing a single time and 22% taken by the ten largest. The study, taken as a whole, reports: With donor CMV status unknown, expanded clonotype changes were possibly confounded.

Ten or more counts support this clonotype. No antigen is known for it. The germline CDR1 and CDR2 sequences are MNHEY and SVGAGI. The V end lost 5 bases, the J end lost 6 bases, and 15 bases lay between the germline ends. The CDR3 runs to 14 residues. Sequenced: blood. V gene TRBV6-5 combines with J gene TRBJ2-3; D may be TRBD1 or TRBD2 (5 bases each). This clonotype was sampled from a man aged 25 to 40 in good health. The CDR3 bases are TGTGCCAGCAGTCGGACCCCACGGGGCGATACGCAGTATTTT. This gives the protein CASSRTPRGDTQYF.